The 23 T cell receptor beta chains below all came from one sample that was sequenced in a study of T-cell memory formation after mild COVID-19. TCRdb ran MiXCR on the 5' RACE reads and lists one entry per CDR3 protein. The sample holds 350,000 to 550,000 distinct CDR3 sequences, about a sixth seen once. What was sequenced was PBMCs or a T cell subset sorted from them (not recorded which). Receptor source: a man between 18 and 35 years old who had mild COVID-19 (a few samples of this study predate the infection). Cell type and time point are not known.

This clonotype has at least ten counts. The chain employs TRBV5-1 and TRBJ2-7; perhaps TRBD2 as D (5 bases). V was trimmed by 0 bases and J by 1 base, leaving 8 bases between them. CDR3 size: 14 residues. The germline V gene has CDR1 SGHRS and CDR2 YFSETQ. For the CDR3, the DNA is TGCGCCAGCAGCTTGGTCCCGGGGTCCTACGAGCAGTACGTC. Protein product: CASSLVPGSYEQYV.

This clonotype has more than one count but fewer than ten. This chain links TRBV3-1 with TRBJ1-4, with 7 bases that match TRBD1. Per the germline V gene, CDR1 is LGHDT and CDR2 is YNNKEL (reference sequence). CDR3 length: 14 amino acids. The junction had 6 bases not matched to a gene; V was cut back by 3 bases and J by 8 bases. The CDR3 is CASSHRRGEEKLFF. DNA for the CDR3: TGTGCCAGCAGCCATCGCAGGGGGGAGGAAAAACTGTTTTTT. Looking up the rest from reference TRBV3-1 and TRBJ1-4 gives the full variable domain: DTAVSQTPKYLVTQMGNDKSIKCEQNLGHDTMYWYKQDSKKFLKIMFSYNNKELIINETVPNRFSPKSPDKAHLNLHINSLELGDSAVYFCASSHRRGEEKLFFGSGTQLSVL.

This clonotype was seen many times. V gene TRBV7-2 combines with J gene TRBJ2-7; TRBD1 agrees at 10 bases. Germline V gene lookup returns CDR1 SGHTA and CDR2 FQGNSA. V shed 3 bases and J 7 bases; nucleotides not matched to a gene: 12. The CDR3 consists of 16 residues. CDR3 in DNA: TGTGCCAGCAGCTTCGCGAAGGGACAGGGGTCTGGAGAGCAGTACTTC. Translating it yields CASSFAKGQGSGEQYF.

This clonotype has only a few counts. The chain is built from TRBV20-1 and TRBJ2-1; D is uncertain. This CDR3 is built from 14 residues. Trimming took 6 bases from V and 10 from J, leaving 22 bases between them. Germline CDR1 is DFQATT and CDR2 is SNEGSKA (reference sequence). The CDR3 DNA sequence: TGCAGTGCCTTAGAAGCCGGACGAGGAATCGAGCAGTTCTTC. The encoded protein is CSALEAGRGIEQFF.

The CDR3 DNA reads as TGTGCCAGCAGCCTTGAGACTCCTGGAAACACCATATATTTT. This gives the protein CASSLETPGNTIYF. The genes are TRBV7-9 and TRBJ1-3; D gene uncertain. The length of the CDR3 is 14 residues. The germline V and J ends were trimmed by 5 bases and 2 bases, with 10 bases remaining between them. Per germline, CDR1 SEHNR and CDR2 FQNEAQ (reference sequence).

In this sample, this clonotype turned up a few times. This chain uses TRBV11-1 with TRBJ1-1; no clear D gene. Trimming took off 5 bases at V and 3 bases at J, with 16 bases between the two ends. Germline CDR1 is SGHAT and CDR2 is FQDESV (reference sequence). There are 15 residues in the CDR3. CDR3 nucleotides: TGTGCCAGCAGCCCCGAACCGGCAAGGGACACTGAAGCTTTCTTT. It translates to CASSPEPARDTEAFF.

CDR3 nucleotide sequence: TGTGCCATCAGTCGAACAGGGGACGAGCAGTACGTC. The encoded protein is CAISRTGDEQYV. The chain combines TRBV10-3 with TRBJ2-7, with 7 positions matching TRBD1. With 5 bases clipped from V and 5 bases from J, the junction kept 3 bases outside the gene matches. The CDR3 is 12 residues long. Germline lookup yields CDR1 ENHRY and CDR2 SYGVKD.

This clonotype was observed a few times. The V gene is TRBV4-1, the J gene TRBJ2-2; D remains ambiguous. CDR1 MGHRA and CDR2 YSYEKL come from the germline V gene. V was trimmed by 3 bases and J by 3 bases, leaving 8 bases between them. The CDR3 runs 14 residues. The CDR3, as DNA: TGCGCCAGCAGCCAGATGAGCGACACCGGGGAGCTGTTTTTT. Amino acids: CASSQMSDTGELFF.

The gene calls are TRBV7-9 and TRBJ1-1; TRBD1 might be the D (5 bases). This CDR3 is 16 amino acids long. V dropped 6 bases and J dropped 0 bases, with 17 bases sitting between them. Germline CDR1 SEHNR, CDR2 FQNEAQ (reference sequence). The chain's CDR3 is CASSSLRGRLNTEAFF. CDR3 nucleotides: TGTGCCAGCAGTTCGCTGAGGGGACGGCTGAACACTGAAGCTTTCTTT.

This clonotype occurred a few times. J is TRBJ2-1 and V is TRBV7-2, with 8 bases aligning to TRBD1. This CDR3 has 14 residues. CDR1 and CDR2 (germline): SGHTA, FQGNSA. J was trimmed by 4 bases and V by 7 bases; bases with no gene match: 6. The CDR3 DNA is TGTGCCAGCATCCTGGACAGGGTATACAATGAGCAGTTCTTC. Amino acid sequence: CASILDRVYNEQFF.

The rearrangement joins TRBV27 to TRBJ1-5, with D perhaps TRBD1 (5 bases). This CDR3 contains 15 residues. Germline assignment: CDR1 MNHEY and CDR2 SMNVEV (reference sequence). Trimming pared 2 bases from V and 7 bases from J, leaving 15 bases between. The CDR3: CASSLSWDWKQPQHF. The CDR3 nucleotides read TGTGCCAGCAGTTTAAGCTGGGACTGGAAACAGCCCCAGCATTTT.

There are a few counts of this clonotype. The V call is TRBV4-1, the J call TRBJ2-7; TRBD1 matches at 8 bases. CDR3 length equals 13 residues. The V and J ends lost 4 bases and 7 bases, in that order; junction bases with no gene match: 6. Germline loops: CDR1 MGHRA, CDR2 YSYEKL. CDR3 DNA: TGCGCCAGCAGCCCCGGACAGGGCAAGGAGCAGTACTTC. Translated: CASSPGQGKEQYF.

This chain connects TRBV29-1 to TRBJ2-3, with D perhaps TRBD1 (5 bases). The CDR3 runs to 9 residues. The germline V gene has CDR1 SQVTM and CDR2 ANQGSEA. V dropped 6 bases and J dropped 9 bases, with 7 bases sitting between them. CDR3 sequence (DNA): TGCAGCGTGGGGCCCACGCAGTATTTT. It yields the protein CSVGPTQYF.

The chain combines TRBV12-3 or TRBV12-4 with TRBJ2-7, with 7 bases lining up with TRBD2. This CDR3 contains 14 residues. V dropped 6 bases and J dropped 4; count of bases not matched to a gene: 9. For the CDR3, the DNA is TGTGCCAGCAGACAGTCTGGGGGGGAATACGAGCAGTACTTC. Amino acids: CASRQSGGEYEQYF.

This clonotype was found a few times. The rearrangement links TRBV4-3 to TRBJ1-2; weak D call: TRBD1 (6 bases). CDR1 and CDR2 (germline): LGHNA, YSLEER. CDR3 length: 15 amino acids. Between the trimmed V and J ends, which lost 0 bases and 6 bases, there was a span of 14 bases. The CDR3 loop is CASSQERGGSDGYTF. In DNA form, the CDR3 reads TGCGCCAGCAGCCAAGAAAGAGGGGGGAGTGATGGCTACACCTTC.

In its sample, this clonotype was seen a few times. This chain joins TRBV23-1 and TRBJ1-1, with D maybe TRBD1 (5 bases). TRBV23-1 is filed as an ORF, its function uncertain. CDR3 length: 14 amino acids. V was shortened by 8 bases and J by 1 base, with 14 bases between the two germline ends. CDR3 in amino acids: CASPFAQGNTEAFF. Here the CDR3 DNA reads TGCGCCAGCCCTTTCGCGCAGGGGAACACTGAAGCTTTCTTT.

The CDR3 region has the DNA TGTGCCAGCAGTTACCCGAAAGGGGGAAGCGGGGAGCTGTTTTTT. As protein: CASSYPKGGSGELFF. This chain connects TRBV6-5 to TRBJ2-2; a weak D match, TRBD1 (6 bases). The CDR3 has 15 residues. V was trimmed by 2 bases and J by 7 bases, leaving 14 bases between them. CDR1 is MNHEY, CDR2 SVGAGI, per germline.

The chain uses TRBV7-2 and TRBJ1-1; D uncertain. CDR3 length: 14 amino acids. Trimming stripped 3 bases from V and 5 bases from J, with 13 bases between. Germline assignment: CDR1 SGHTA and CDR2 FQGNSA. CDR3 DNA: TGTGCCAGCAGCTTTTTGGCGGAAGGAACTGAAGCTTTCTTT. It translates to CASSFLAEGTEAFF.

The chain carries TRBV14 and TRBJ2-1, with 8 bases lining up with TRBD2. The CDR3 runs 15 residues. Germline trimming cut 1 base from V and 4 bases from J; bases unmatched to any gene: 3. Germline V gives CDR1 SGHDN, CDR2 FVKESK. The CDR3: CASSQARGRYNEQFF. Written as DNA, the CDR3 is TGTGCCAGCAGCCAAGCGCGCGGGAGGTACAATGAGCAGTTCTTC. Full variable domain (outside the CDR3, taken from reference TRBV14 and TRBJ2-1): EAGVTQFPSHSVIEKGQTVTLRCDPISGHDNLYWYRRVMGKEIKFLLHFVKESKQDESGMPNNRFLAERTGGTYSTLKVQPAELEDSGVYFCASSQARGRYNEQFFGPGTRLTVL.

To note about this clonotype: A much larger clone lies a single base off, so this may be a read error. V usage is TRBV23-1 and J usage is TRBJ1-4; D is unresolved. TRBV23-1 is reported as an ORF; its role is uncertain. The CDR3 loop spans 9 amino acids. The CDR3 loop reads CDSSEKLFF. For the CDR3, the DNA is TGCGACAGCAGTGAAAAACTGTTTTTT.

This clonotype was observed a few times. This chain uses TRBV4-3 with TRBJ1-1, with TRBD1 matching 9 bases. Trimming cost V 3 bases and J 0 bases; bases outside gene matches: 5. This CDR3 is 16 amino acids long. The germline V gene has CDR1 LGHNA and CDR2 YSLEER. CDR3 loop: CASSQDRGFMNTEAFF. The CDR3 region has the DNA TGCGCCAGCAGCCAGGACAGGGGCTTCATGAACACTGAAGCTTTCTTT.

This sequence joins TRBV20-1 and TRBJ2-3; possible D gene TRBD2, 7 bases. The CDR3 runs to 13 residues. Germline V gives CDR1 DFQATT, CDR2 SNEGSKA (reference sequence). V was pared by 7 bases and J by 5 bases, with 16 bases between. DNA for the CDR3: TGCAGTGGAGAGGGGGGGCTTGGAGATACGCAGTATTTT. It is translated as CSGEGGLGDTQYF.

The chain uses TRBV12-3 or TRBV12-4 and TRBJ1-2, with D perhaps TRBD1 (5 bases). The ends were cut back, 5 bases at V and 3 bases at J, with 10 bases in the middle. CDR3 length equals 13 residues. The CDR3 DNA sequence: TGTGCCAGCAGTCGGGACCTGCACTATGGCTACACCTTC. Translation gives CASSRDLHYGYTF.